Below, 18 T cell receptor beta chains from the same sample are listed, as sequenced in a study of molecular identifiers for immune sequencing clone quantification. TCRdb reanalysed the PCR reads using MiXCR and keeps one entry per CDR3 protein. Of tens of thousands of distinct CDR3 sequences listed, nearly 25% are singletons. Specimen: naive CD8+ T cells from blood, with Jurkat cell RNA spiked in. Subset in this sample: FACS-sorted CD8+CD4-CCR7+CD45RA+ naive T cells. These receptors were taken from a human donor in good health. Some libraries in this study had Jurkat cell RNA spiked in.

The sample holds a few counts of this clonotype. J is TRBJ2-7 and V is TRBV4-3; TRBD1 is a possible D gene (6 bases). CDR1 LGHNA and CDR2 YSLEER come from the germline V gene. With 3 bases removed from V and 3 bases from J, the gap between germline ends came to 12 bases. CDR3 length equals 14 residues. CDR3 protein: CASSQTGHSYEQYF. The CDR3 DNA follows: TGCGCCAGCAGCCAGACGGGACATAGCTACGAGCAGTACTTC.

This clonotype was recorded at least ten times. The chain recombines TRBV20-1 with TRBJ2-3; D is possibly TRBD2 (5 bases). The V end lost 6 bases, the J end lost 2 bases, and 18 bases lay between the germline ends. Germline loops: CDR1 DFQATT, CDR2 SNEGSKA (reference sequence). The CDR3 consists of 15 residues. The DNA of the CDR3 is TGCAGTGCCCAGAGGAGAGCGGCGAACACAGATACGCAGTATTTT. Its protein product is CSAQRRAANTDTQYF.

To note about this clonotype: A single base separates this from a much larger clone, so it may be a read error. This chain joins TRBV28 and TRBJ1-5; D unresolved. Germline CDR1 reads MDHEN; CDR2 reads SYDVKM. V dropped 6 bases and J dropped 7 bases, with 22 bases sitting between them. The CDR3 is made up of 16 amino acids. Written as DNA, the CDR3 is TGTGCCAGCAGGTATTACTCCGAGGGTTACAGCCAGCCCCAGCATTTT. This gives the protein CASRYYSEGYSQPQHF.

This clonotype showed up many times. The chain is built from TRBV5-4 and TRBJ2-1; tentatively, D is TRBD2 (6 bases). Per germline, CDR1 SGHNT and CDR2 YYREEE (reference sequence). Trimming removed 5 bases from V and 9 bases from J, with 15 bases in between. The CDR3 runs to 13 residues. DNA of the CDR3: TGTGCCAGCAGGGAGGGAGCGACAGTTGAGCAGTTCTTC. Translation: CASREGATVEQFF. The complete variable domain, with remaining parts taken from reference TRBV5-4 and TRBJ2-1, reads ETGVTQSPTHLIKTRGQQVTLRCSSQSGHNTVSWYQQALGQGPQFIFQYYREEENGRGNFPPRFSGLQFPNYSSELNVNALELDDSALYLCASREGATVEQFFGPGTRLTVL.

CDR3 in DNA: TGTGCCAGTAGTAGGCTGGGGTCTCGAAGCGCCGATGAGCAGTTCTTC. It is translated as CASSRLGSRSADEQFF. The genes are TRBV19 and TRBJ2-1, with D uncertain. The CDR3 totals 16 residues. Germline V CDR1 and CDR2: LNHDA, SQIVND (reference sequence). V dropped 4 bases and J dropped 8 bases, with 21 bases sitting between them.

A note on this clonotype: Possible read error: a much larger clone is one base away. The rearrangement uses TRBV7-9 and TRBJ2-5, with TRBD1 as a possible D gene (6 bases). Looked up from germline, CDR1 is SEHNR and CDR2 is FQNEAQ (reference sequence). The ends were cut back, 6 bases at V and 4 bases at J, with 15 bases in the middle. The CDR3 extends over 14 amino acids. CDR3 nucleotides: TGTGCCAGCAGATGGGGGATAGGGGGAGAGACCCAGTACTTC. It specifies CASRWGIGGETQYF.

The chain couples TRBV6-2 or TRBV6-3 to TRBJ1-4; D might be TRBD1 (6 bases). V was pared by 4 bases and J by 0 bases, with 15 bases between. The CDR3 has 17 amino acids. Germline V gene lookup returns CDR1 MNHEY and CDR2 SVGEGT. CDR3 residues: CASSSGDTSATNEKLFF. The CDR3 nucleotides read TGTGCCAGCAGTTCTGGGGACACCAGTGCAACTAATGAAAAACTGTTTTTT.

A note on this clonotype: A much larger clone sits a single nucleotide away, making a read error possible. The CDR3 DNA follows: TGTGCCAGCGAGAAAGAGGCCCAGTACTTC. Its translation is CASEKEAQYF. The rearrangement uses TRBV7-9 and TRBJ2-5, with D uncertain. Germline-derived CDR1 and CDR2 are SEHNR and FQNEAQ (reference sequence). The CDR3 length is 10 residues.

This clonotype was counted only a few times. This could be a read error, since a much larger clone is one nucleotide away. The final CDR3 position lacks the conserved phenylalanine or tryptophan, pointing to a likely read error. The chain links TRBV24-1 to TRBJ2-1; D possibly corresponds to TRBD1 (7 bases). The CDR3 contains 18 residues. Trimming removed 5 bases from V and 0 bases from J, with 19 bases in between. Germline V gives CDR1 KGHDR, CDR2 SFDVKD. CDR3 protein: CATSAPRWGDSSYNEQFS. The CDR3 bases are TGTGCCACCAGTGCTCCCCGGTGGGGGGACAGCTCCTACAATGAGCAGTTCTCC.

Comments on this clonotype: This could be a read error, since a much larger clone is one nucleotide away. The chain recombines TRBV10-2 with TRBJ2-3; D remains unclear. The germline gives CDR1 WSHSY, CDR2 SAAADI. This CDR3 has 15 amino acids. CDR3 region: CAGSGEPTGTDTQYF. DNA of the CDR3: TGCGCCGGCAGTGGCGAACCTACTGGAACAGATACGCAGTATTTT.

This clonotype was seen at least ten times. The V call is TRBV20-1, the J call TRBJ1-1; D is undetermined. Germline V gene sequence: CDR1 DFQATT, CDR2 SNEGSKA (reference sequence). V lost 4 bases and J 0 bases, leaving 6 bases between the germline ends. This CDR3 has 12 residues. The CDR3 reads CSANILNTEAFF. The CDR3 DNA reads TGCAGTGCTAATATCCTGAACACTGAAGCTTTCTTT.

Notes on this clonotype: This sequence may be a read error, since a much larger clone differs from it by one base. The rearrangement joins TRBV29-1 to TRBJ2-1; D not certain. V lost 5 bases and J lost 3, with 14 bases in between. The CDR3 runs to 14 residues. The germline V gene encodes CDR1 SQVTM and CDR2 ANQGSEA. CDR3 coding DNA: TGCAGCGTTTCGGATCCGAAACGCTACAATGAGCAGTTCTTC. It yields the protein CSVSDPKRYNEQFF.

This clonotype has ten or more counts. The gene calls are TRBV10-3 and TRBJ2-5; a weak D match, TRBD1 (5 bases). This CDR3 is built from 18 residues. Germline V lookup: CDR1 ENHRY, CDR2 SYGVKD. V lost 2 bases and J lost 2, with 21 bases in between. CDR3 in DNA: TGTGCCATCAGTGAGCCCACACTACCCACAGACAGACAAGAGACCCAGTACTTC. It yields the protein CAISEPTLPTDRQETQYF.

This clonotype was recorded many times. The chain has TRBV5-8 and TRBJ1-5; D gene ambiguous. Germline CDR1 reads SGHTS; CDR2 reads YDEGEE. This CDR3 is built from 15 residues. With 0 bases removed from V and 0 bases from J, the gap between germline ends came to 7 bases. CDR3 in DNA: TGTGCCAGCAGCTTGGGCAGCCATAGCAATCAGCCCCAGCATTTT. This codes for CASSLGSHSNQPQHF.

This clonotype was seen ten or more times. The chain links TRBV5-6 to TRBJ2-7; 8 nucleotides agree with TRBD1. The CDR3 has 15 residues. The V and J ends lost 3 bases and 2 bases, in that order; junction bases with no gene match: 7. The V gene's germline CDR1 is SGHDT and CDR2 YYEEEE. This chain's CDR3 is CASSYTGTGAYEQYF. DNA for the CDR3: TGTGCCAGCAGCTATACAGGGACAGGTGCCTACGAGCAGTACTTC.

This clonotype was counted at least ten times. The CDR3 DNA sequence: TGTGCCAGCAGCGACGACAGCCGTGAGCAGTTCTTC. Translated, it gives CASSDDSREQFF. The genes are TRBV7-9 and TRBJ2-1, with D perhaps TRBD1 (5 bases). The CDR3 length is 12 residues. The V and J ends lost 5 bases and 9 bases respectively, with 11 bases between them. Germline V gene sequence: CDR1 SEHNR, CDR2 FQNEAQ (reference sequence).

This clonotype was picked up a small number of times. Given a much more abundant clone one base away, this may be a read error. This chain joins TRBV27 and TRBJ2-7; 8 positions match TRBD2. CDR1 and CDR2 from the germline V gene are MNHEY and SMNVEV (reference sequence). There are 14 residues in the CDR3. The CDR3 sequence is CASSYSGSPYEQCF. The CDR3 region has the DNA TGTGCCAGCAGTTACAGCGGGAGCCCCTACGAGCAGTGCTTC.

This clonotype came up many times. The V call is TRBV7-2, the J call TRBJ2-1; 8 bases agree with TRBD2. Germline values: CDR1 SGHTA, CDR2 FQGNSA. CDR3 length equals 16 residues. Trimming cost V 1 base and J 10 bases; bases outside gene matches: 12. CDR3 nucleotide sequence: TGTGCCAGCAGCTTAGTGACTAGCGTCGCCCCGGGGGAGCAGTTCTTC. Translating it yields CASSLVTSVAPGEQFF.